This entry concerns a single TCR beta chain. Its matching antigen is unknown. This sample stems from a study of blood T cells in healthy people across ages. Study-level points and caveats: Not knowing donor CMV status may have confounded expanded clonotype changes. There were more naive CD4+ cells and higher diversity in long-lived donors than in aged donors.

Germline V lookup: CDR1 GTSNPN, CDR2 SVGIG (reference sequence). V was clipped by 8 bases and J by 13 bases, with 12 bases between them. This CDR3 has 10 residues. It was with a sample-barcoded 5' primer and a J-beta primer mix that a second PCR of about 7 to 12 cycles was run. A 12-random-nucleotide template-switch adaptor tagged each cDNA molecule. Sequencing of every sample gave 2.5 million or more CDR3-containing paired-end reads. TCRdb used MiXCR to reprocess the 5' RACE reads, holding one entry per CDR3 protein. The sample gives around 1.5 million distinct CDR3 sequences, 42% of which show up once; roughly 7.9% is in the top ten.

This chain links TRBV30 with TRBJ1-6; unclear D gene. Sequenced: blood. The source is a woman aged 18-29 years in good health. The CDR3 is CARPSPPLHF. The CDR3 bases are TGTGCCCGACCAAGTCCGCCCCTCCACTTT.